What follows describes a single T cell receptor beta chain. TCRdb keeps only in-frame clones here, not all; method: immunoSEQ multiplex PCR. This table holds about 41,000 clones, approximately 91% found once. These data come from a study of T cell changes during pregnancy in multiple sclerosis. Germline-derived CDR1 and CDR2 are MNHEY and SVGAGI. V was clipped by 2 bases and J by 4 bases, with 5 bases between them. The CDR3 contains 12 residues. The starting material was CD8+ T cells from peripheral blood mononuclear cells, obtained in the third trimester of pregnancy. This receptor was obtained from a female donor with multiple sclerosis, enrolled in a pregnancy study. The chain links TRBV6-5 to TRBJ1-1, with D tentatively TRBD1 (5 bases). Written as DNA, the CDR3 is TGTGCCAGCAGTTACGACAGCACTGAAGCTTTCTTT. It yields the protein CASSYDSTEAFF.